The rows below give T cell receptor beta chains drawn from one sample of a study of shared clonotypes between healthy human individuals. Only in-frame clones appear in the TCRdb table, and some are missing; sequencing was by immunoSEQ multiplex PCR. The table lists a few million clones, around nine tenths of them singletons. The sample consisted of naive CD4+ T cells sorted from blood. The receptors originated from a man younger than 35 in good health. Both conserved end residues are part of each CDR3. The D gene is left open where the match is weak. Clone size is shown for a subset of rows, as once, few, many or a class of expanded clone.

>TRBJ1-4|TRBV2|-|-
CASRMVTDNEKLFF
TGTGCCAGCAGAATGGTGACAGATAATGAAAAACTGTTTTTT
>TRBJ2-7|TRBV29-1|TRBD1|-
CSVTGTVTYEQYF
TGCAGCGTTACCGGGACAGTCACCTACGAGCAGTACTTC
>TRBJ1-2|TRBV4-1|-|-
CASSQDTGNYGYTF
TGCGCCAGCAGCCAAGATACGGGAAACTATGGCTACACCTTC
>TRBJ2-1|TRBV6-5|-|-
CASSRTGNEQFF
TGTGCCAGCAGCCGCACCGGCAATGAGCAGTTCTTC
>TRBJ1-2|TRBV9|TRBD1|once
CASSNGTGVLLLYGYTF
TGTGCCAGCAGCAACGGGACAGGGGTGCTACTCCTGTATGGCTACACCTTC
>TRBJ1-1|TRBV6-6|-|once
CASSLGGRGTEAFF
TGTGCCAGCAGTTTGGGGGGCCGGGGGACTGAAGCTTTCTTT
>TRBJ2-6|TRBV10-1|-|-
CASSEGRSRSGANVLTF
TGCGCCAGCAGTGAGGGCAGGTCACGGTCTGGGGCCAACGTCCTGACTTTC
>TRBJ1-1|TRBV10-3|-|-
CAINQGGTEAFF
TGTGCCATCAATCAGGGAGGCACTGAAGCTTTCTTT
>TRBJ1-2|TRBV28|-|-
CASSLSQGSGYTF
TGTGCCAGCAGTTTGAGTCAGGGTAGTGGCTACACCTTC
>TRBJ1-1|TRBV7-2|TRBD1|-
CASSADRVGAEAFF
TGTGCCAGCAGCGCCGACAGGGTGGGAGCTGAAGCTTTCTTT
>TRBJ2-1|TRBV7-9|TRBD2|once
CASSFSTSGYNEQFF
TGTGCCAGCAGCTTTTCGACTAGCGGATACAATGAGCAGTTCTTC
>TRBJ1-4|TRBV5-1|TRBD1|-
CASSLGQGEEKLFF
TGCGCCAGCAGCTTGGGCCAGGGGGAGGAAAAACTGTTTTTT
>TRBJ1-4|TRBV5-1|-|once
CASSPGTDPTNEKLFF
TGCGCCAGCAGCCCTGGGACGGATCCAACTAATGAAAAACTGTTTTTT
>TRBJ1-5|TRBV7-2|-|-
CASSLVALWPQHF
TGTGCCAGCAGCTTAGTAGCCCTGTGGCCCCAGCATTTT
>TRBJ1-1|TRBV7-8|-|once
CASSLAQGMNTEAFF
TGTGCCAGCAGCTTAGCCCAGGGGATGAACACTGAAGCTTTCTTT
>TRBJ1-2|TRBV5-4|TRBD1|-
CASRKGQGAFRGYTF
TGTGCCAGCAGGAAAGGACAGGGCGCATTTAGAGGCTACACCTTC
>TRBJ1-4|TRBV15|-|-
CATSRTWGTNEKLFF
TGTGCCACCAGCAGAACTTGGGGAACTAATGAAAAACTGTTTTTT
>TRBJ1-4|TRBV19|TRBD1|few
CASTAGQGNEKLFF
TGTGCCAGTACCGCGGGACAGGGCAATGAAAAACTGTTTTTT
>TRBJ2-4|TRBV25-1|-|-
CASSVGDLAKNIQYF
TGTGCCAGCAGTGTAGGAGACCTAGCCAAAAACATTCAGTACTTC
>TRBJ2-5|TRBV5-4|TRBD2|-
CASSSHLAGGFLETQYF
TGTGCCAGCAGCTCACATTTAGCGGGAGGTTTTCTGGAGACCCAGTACTTC
>TRBJ2-1|TRBV2|TRBD2|-
CASSEEGLAGGLNEQFF
TGTGCCAGCAGTGAAGAGGGACTAGCGGGAGGGTTAAATGAGCAGTTCTTC
>TRBJ1-3|TRBV29-1|-|-
CSGTDTSGNTIYF
TGCAGCGGGACGGACACCTCTGGAAACACCATATATTTT
>TRBJ2-5|TRBV6-5|-|-
CASSYGQQETQYF
TGTGCCAGCAGTTACGGCCAGCAAGAGACCCAGTACTTC
>TRBJ1-2|TRBV9|-|-
CASSVAQGSTGGYTF
TGTGCCAGCAGCGTGGCACAGGGATCGACGGGTGGCTACACCTTC
>TRBJ2-3|TRBV19|-|-
CASSPEGLGTDTQYF
TGTGCCAGTAGTCCCGAGGGCCTTGGCACAGATACGCAGTATTTT
>TRBJ2-7|TRBV30|TRBD1|-
CAWSGGDRGFEQYF
TGTGCCTGGAGCGGCGGGGACAGGGGTTTCGAGCAGTACTTC
>TRBJ2-2|TRBV5-4|-|-
CASRQTGTTNTGELFF
TGTGCCAGCAGGCAGACCGGGACAACGAACACCGGGGAGCTGTTTTTT
>TRBJ1-5|TRBV7-2|-|-
CASSFTKNQPQHF
TGTGCCAGCAGCTTCACAAAAAATCAGCCCCAGCATTTT
>TRBJ1-4|TRBV6-5|-|-
CATSGLPEGKLFF
TGTGCCACCTCGGGCCTCCCAGAGGGAAAACTGTTTTTT
>TRBJ2-1|TRBV29-1|-|-
CSGGGQANSYNEQFF
TGCAGCGGGGGGGGACAGGCCAACTCCTACAATGAGCAGTTCTTC
>TRBJ2-5|TRBV7-6|-|-
CASSSTGTLGETQYF
TGTGCCAGCAGCTCAACGGGGACCCTTGGGGAGACCCAGTACTTC
>TRBJ2-7|TRBV28|TRBD2|-
CASSSMGEGSSYEQYF
TGTGCCAGCAGTTCCATGGGGGAGGGAAGCTCCTACGAGCAGTACTTC
>TRBJ1-5|TRBV30|-|-
CAWSEQGNQPQHF
TGTGCCTGGAGTGAACAGGGTAATCAGCCCCAGCATTTT
>TRBJ1-2|TRBV30|-|-
CAWSSPYMGSGYGYTF
TGTGCCTGGAGCTCCCCCTACATGGGGTCGGGCTATGGCTACACCTTC
>TRBJ1-6|TRBV9|-|few
CASGDLPNSPLHF
TGTGCCAGCGGCGACCTTCCTAATTCACCCCTCCACTTT
>TRBJ2-2|TRBV27|TRBD2|-
CASSLKSGRNTGELFF
TGTGCCAGCAGTTTGAAGAGCGGGAGGAATACCGGGGAGCTGTTTTTT
>TRBJ2-3|TRBV28|TRBD1|-
CASSSTTGGMDTQYF
TGTGCCAGCAGTTCCACGACAGGGGGCATGGATACGCAGTATTTT
>TRBJ2-7|TRBV2|TRBD2|-
CASRAGLAGGRNEQYF
TGTGCCAGCAGGGCTGGACTAGCGGGAGGTCGGAACGAGCAGTACTTC
>TRBJ1-6|TRBV5-1|TRBD1|-
CASSPGQGLNRYNSPLHF
TGCGCCAGCAGCCCCGGACAGGGTTTGAATAGATATAATTCACCCCTCCACTTT
>TRBJ1-1|TRBV6-5|-|-
CASSYSSAVNTEAFF
TGTGCCAGCAGTTACTCGTCGGCGGTGAACACTGAAGCTTTCTTT
>TRBJ1-5|TRBV6-1|TRBD1|-
CASSERRQGNSNQPQHF
TGTGCCAGCAGTGAACGACGACAGGGGAATAGCAATCAGCCCCAGCATTTT
>TRBJ2-2|TRBV9|-|-
CASSARGTGELFF
TGTGCCAGCAGCGCCCGGGGCACCGGGGAGCTGTTTTTT
>TRBJ1-1|TRBV5-1|-|few
CASSMDRESTEAFF
TGCGCCAGCAGCATGGACAGAGAAAGCACTGAAGCTTTCTTT
>TRBJ2-1|TRBV2|TRBD2|-
CASSGVLAGVGEQFF
TGTGCCAGCAGTGGGGTACTAGCGGGAGTGGGTGAGCAGTTCTTC
>TRBJ2-1|TRBV5-4|-|-
CASSLVGASYNEQFF
TGTGCCAGCAGCTTGGTAGGGGCGTCCTACAATGAGCAGTTCTTC